This T cell receptor (beta chain) was identified during a study of shared clonotypes between healthy human individuals. At the level of the study: Donor composition was a couple of women and a few men, aged 18 to 49. Broader study findings: The sampled material consisted only of blood, and tissue repertoires are likely to differ.

For each subset, genomic DNA was distributed in equal portions over several immunoSEQ plates. Roughly 33,000 T cell genomes, or about 0.2 ug DNA, went into the sorted-subset replicate PCRs. Produced via immunoSEQ multiplex PCR; TCRdb's table is partial and in-frame only. The sample holds 1.4 million to 1.5 million clones; around 95% are singletons and the top ten take 0.95% to 1.5%. A word on this clone: Its antigen is unidentified.

This CDR3 is 12 amino acids long. Trimming removed 4 bases at V and 9 bases at J, with 13 bases between. Germline CDR1 SGHNT, CDR2 YYREEE (reference sequence). This chain connects TRBV5-4 to TRBJ1-1; D call uncertain. The sample was naive CD4+ T cells sorted from blood. Subset defined: CD45RA+ positively selected. This sequence was found in a man aged 25-40 years in good health. CDR3 sequence (DNA): TGTGCCAGCAGCCGGCCCCTTGAGAAAGCTTTCTTT. Translated, it gives CASSRPLEKAFF.